Below, 29 T cell receptor beta chains from the same sample are listed, as sequenced in a study of vaccination and CD4 T cells after COVID-19. Antigens of these TCRs are unknown. The treatment denotes: roughly 11-day PBMC culture with coronavirus spike peptide pools or control peptides (ViraFEST assay). Sequencing of the DNA from cultured CD4+ T cells was carried out with the Oncomine TCR Beta short-read assay. TCRdb reprocessed the PCR reads with MiXCR, giving one entry per CDR3 protein. Among approximately 15,000 distinct CDR3 sequences listed, around three fifths were seen once. Sequenced material: CD4+ T cells from blood, cultured in vitro. These receptors were taken from a human donor who had recovered from COVID-19.

The chain is built from TRBV7-3 and TRBJ1-6; no reliable D call. The CDR3 totals 13 residues. Trimming took off 3 bases at V and 7 bases at J, with 7 bases between the two ends. Germline V gives CDR1 SGHTA, CDR2 FQGTGA. The DNA for the CDR3 is TGTGCCAGCAGCTTTACGGGGAATTCACCCCTCCACTTT. Translated, it gives CASSFTGNSPLHF.

The CDR3, as DNA: TGTGCCTGGAGTACACGTGCCGTACGGGAGAACACTGAAGCTTTCTTT. Residues: CAWSTRAVRENTEAFF. The chain combines TRBV30 with TRBJ1-1, with D uncertain. Trimming removed 2 bases at V and 1 base at J, with 17 bases between. CDR3 size: 16 residues. The germline gives CDR1 GTSNPN, CDR2 SVGIG (reference sequence).

This clonotype qualifies as large. This chain joins TRBV5-4 and TRBJ2-7; 16 bases are a match to TRBD2. The CDR3 is 17 residues long. Germline lookup yields CDR1 SGHNT and CDR2 YYREEE (reference sequence). Trimming removed 3 bases from V and 4 bases from J; junction bases left unmatched: 7. The CDR3 loop is CASSSAGTSGRGYEQYF. The CDR3, as DNA: TGTGCCAGCAGCTCCGCCGGGACTAGCGGGAGGGGGTACGAGCAGTACTTC.

This chain connects TRBV15 to TRBJ2-5, with 8 bases that match TRBD2. This CDR3 spans 16 amino acids. Germline trimming cut 0 bases from V and 4 bases from J; bases unmatched to any gene: 7. CDR1 is LNHNV and CDR2 is YYDKDF in the germline V gene (reference sequence). The CDR3 DNA reads as TGTGCCACCAGCAGAGATCGGGGGGCGGGGGGAGAGACCCAGTACTTC. Residues: CATSRDRGAGGETQYF.

CDR3 loop: CASSLSTLGGSQFF. DNA of the CDR3: TGTGCCAGCAGCTTATCAACATTAGGAGGGTCGCAGTTCTTC. J is TRBJ2-1 and V is TRBV7-8, with TRBD2 as a possible D gene (6 bases). Deletions cut 2 bases from V and 12 bases from J, with 17 bases between. The CDR3 extends over 14 amino acids. Germline V lookup: CDR1 SGHVS, CDR2 FQNEAQ.

This clonotype was picked up one time. CDR3: CASSFTGLEGDEQFF. The CDR3 nucleotides read TGTGCCAGCAGTTTCACGGGACTAGAGGGTGATGAGCAGTTCTTC. The V call is TRBV6-5, the J call TRBJ2-1; TRBD2 matches 8 bases. CDR1 MNHEY and CDR2 SVGAGI come from the germline V gene. This CDR3 spans 15 amino acids. With 4 bases clipped from V and 8 bases from J, the junction kept 10 bases outside the gene matches.

The rearrangement joins TRBV7-2 to TRBJ2-1; D not certain. The CDR3 is 13 amino acids. Trimming cost V 2 bases and J 5 bases, with 7 bases left between them. Germline CDR1 reads SGHTA; CDR2 reads FQGNSA. The CDR3 DNA reads TGTGCCAGCAGCTTAACATGGAACAATGAGCAGTTCTTC. Translated, it gives CASSLTWNNEQFF.

The chain combines TRBV30 with TRBJ1-4; tentatively, D is TRBD1 (6 bases). Trimming left V 1 base short and J 8 bases short, with 14 bases between. The CDR3 has 14 amino acids. CDR1 and CDR2 (germline): GTSNPN, SVGIG (reference sequence). The CDR3 region has the DNA TGTGCCTGGAGTGGAGACAGGTTACGGGAAAAACTGTTTTTT. It encodes CAWSGDRLREKLFF.

This clonotype came up once. The V call is TRBV28, the J call TRBJ2-3, with D maybe TRBD1 (5 bases). This CDR3 comprises 16 residues. V was cut by 1 base and J by 0 bases, with 11 bases left in between. Per germline, CDR1 MDHEN and CDR2 SYDVKM. The CDR3 DNA reads TGTGCCAGCAGTTTATACAGGTCTCCTAGCACAGATACGCAGTATTTT. Translating gives CASSLYRSPSTDTQYF.

This chain links TRBV20-1 with TRBJ1-1; tentatively, D is TRBD1 (6 bases). V lost 1 base, J lost 10 bases, and 25 bases lay in between. The CDR3 runs to 16 residues. The germline V gene encodes CDR1 DFQATT and CDR2 SNEGSKA (reference sequence). The CDR3 region has the DNA TGCAGTGCTAGAGTCGGACTTGGGAACGAACAGGGACGAGCTTTCTTT. Translation: CSARVGLGNEQGRAFF.

This chain connects TRBV18 to TRBJ2-7; 7 bases are shared with TRBD1. This CDR3 has 14 amino acids. CDR1 and CDR2 from the germline V gene are KGHSH and LQKENI. Germline trimming cut 6 bases from V and 1 base from J; bases unmatched to any gene: 6. The CDR3 region has the DNA TGTGCCAGCTCGTGGGACAGCCTTTCCTACGAGCAGTACTTC. It specifies CASSWDSLSYEQYF.

V is TRBV5-6 and J is TRBJ2-7, with D perhaps given as TRBD1 or TRBD2 (6 bases each). The CDR3 runs to 14 residues. Germline-derived CDR1 and CDR2 are SGHDT and YYEEEE. The V and J ends lost 5 bases and 3 bases respectively, with 15 bases between them. DNA of the CDR3: TGTGCCAGCAGTCGGGGGCTTCGAGGCTACGAGCAGTACTTC. Translating gives CASSRGLRGYEQYF.

The chain joins TRBV30 to TRBJ2-7; possibly TRBD2 for D (6 bases). Germline CDR1 is GTSNPN and CDR2 is SVGIG (reference sequence). V lost 3 bases, J lost 0 bases, and 15 bases lay in between. This CDR3 is 15 amino acids long. This CDR3 reads CAWRAPSGYSYEQYF. The CDR3 bases are TGTGCCTGGAGGGCACCCAGCGGGTACTCCTACGAGCAGTACTTC.

In its sample, this clonotype was seen a few times. This rearrangement joins TRBV5-1 to TRBJ1-2; TRBD1 matches at 10 bases. This CDR3 is 14 amino acids long. Germline lookup yields CDR1 SGHRS and CDR2 YFSETQ. Unmatched junction bases numbered 7, after V lost 3 bases and J lost 8 bases. The CDR3 coding sequence is TGCGCCAGCAGCTCCCTGGGGACAGGGGTGGGCTACACCTTC. Encoded protein: CASSSLGTGVGYTF.

The chain employs TRBV5-1 and TRBJ2-3; tentative D call: TRBD1 (6 bases). V lost 4 bases and J 1 base, leaving 10 bases between the germline ends. CDR3 size: 14 residues. Germline V gene lookup returns CDR1 SGHRS and CDR2 YFSETQ. CDR3 coding DNA: TGCGCCAGCAGCGCCCGACAGGGCACAGATACGCAGTATTTT. This encodes CASSARQGTDTQYF.

This clonotype is labeled as large. J is TRBJ1-1 and V is TRBV19; 7 bases align to TRBD1. Looked up from germline, CDR1 is LNHDA and CDR2 is SQIVND (reference sequence). The V segment lost 6 bases and the J segment 0 bases; nucleotides outside the gene matches: 1. The CDR3 extends over 13 amino acids. Here the CDR3 reads CASRGQMNTEAFF. The DNA of the CDR3 is TGTGCCAGTAGGGGACAGATGAACACTGAAGCTTTCTTT.

The chain couples TRBV20-1 to TRBJ1-6; 7 nucleotides agree with TRBD1. With 0 bases clipped from V and 14 bases from J, the junction kept 4 bases outside the gene matches. Looked up from germline, CDR1 is DFQATT and CDR2 is SNEGSKA (reference sequence). The CDR3 loop spans 12 amino acids. CDR3 nucleotide sequence: TGCAGTGCTAGAGAGCGACAGGGAGCCCTCCACTTT. Residues: CSARERQGALHF.

The genes are TRBV2 and TRBJ1-1, with TRBD1 matching over 7 bases. The germline CDR1 and CDR2 sequences are SNHLY and FYNNEI. The CDR3 covers 14 residues. Germline trimming cut 7 bases from V and 1 base from J; bases unmatched to any gene: 6. In DNA, the CDR3 is TGTGCCAGCACCGGGGACAGTGAGAACACTGAAGCTTTCTTT. Its translation is CASTGDSENTEAFF.

The chain couples TRBV28 to TRBJ2-3, with TRBD2 as a possible D gene (6 bases). The CDR3 extends over 16 amino acids. V lost 2 bases to trimming and J lost 4 bases, with 16 bases between them. From germline, CDR1 is MDHEN and CDR2 SYDVKM. CDR3 residues: CASSLRELAGPDTQYF. CDR3 sequence (DNA): TGTGCCAGCAGTTTACGAGAACTAGCAGGGCCAGATACGCAGTATTTT.

The J gene is TRBJ1-2, the V gene TRBV5-6; no definite D call. The CDR3 spans 13 residues. The germline CDR1 and CDR2 sequences are SGHDT and YYEEEE. V was pared by 1 base and J by 7 bases, with 11 bases between. CDR3 nucleotides: TGTGCCAGCAGCTTGACAGCCTGGGGTGGCTACACCTTC. Its protein is CASSLTAWGGYTF.

The chain couples TRBV27 to TRBJ2-3; D gene unclear. This CDR3 has 19 amino acids. Germline V gene sequence: CDR1 MNHEY, CDR2 SMNVEV (reference sequence). V was cut by 6 bases and J by 2 bases, with 27 bases left in between. In nucleotides, the CDR3 is TGTGCCAGCAGATTTGACGGACGGATTAGCCTACCTTCCACAGATACGCAGTATTTT. Protein product: CASRFDGRISLPSTDTQYF.

The chain recombines TRBV19 with TRBJ1-5, with D maybe TRBD1 (5 bases). Trimming left V 5 bases short and J 6 bases short, with 20 bases between. CDR1 LNHDA and CDR2 SQIVND come from the germline V gene (reference sequence). The CDR3 runs to 16 residues. The CDR3 region is CASSGQGLQRGQPQHF. DNA of the CDR3: TGTGCCAGTAGTGGCCAGGGTCTCCAAAGAGGTCAGCCCCAGCATTTT.

Worth noting for this clonotype: A read error may account for a junction end that differs from germline. The chain links TRBV7-8 to TRBJ2-7, with 7 nucleotides matching TRBD2. The CDR3 has 15 residues. Germline lookup yields CDR1 SGHVS and CDR2 FQNEAQ. The CDR3, as DNA: TGTGCCAGCAGCCTAGCGGTGGGTGCCTCGTACGAGCAGTACTTC. It codes for CASSLAVGASYEQYF.

V gene TRBV11-2 combines with J gene TRBJ2-3; no firm D call. This CDR3 spans 12 amino acids. The V gene's germline CDR1 is SGHAT and CDR2 FQNNGV. The V and J ends lost 1 base and 11 bases respectively, with 10 bases between them. This chain's CDR3 is CASSLGTYEQYF. The CDR3 DNA follows: TGTGCCAGCAGCTTAGGGACGTACGAGCAGTATTTT. The full variable domain, completed using reference TRBV11-2 and TRBJ2-3, is EAGVAQSPRYKIIEKRQSVAFWCNPISGHATLYWYQQILGQGPKLLIQFQNNGVVDDSQLPKDRFSAERLKGVDSTLKIQPAKLEDSAVYLCASSLGTYEQYFGPGTRLTVL.

The gene calls are TRBV28 and TRBJ1-2, with 7 bases lining up with TRBD1. This CDR3 has 15 amino acids. Losses at the gene ends were 6 bases for V and 1 base for J; bases not matched to a gene: 8. Germline CDR1 and CDR2: MDHEN and SYDVKM. The CDR3: CASSSHRGVNYGYTF. The DNA for the CDR3 is TGTGCCAGCAGCTCACACAGGGGAGTTAACTATGGCTACACCTTC.

The chain recombines TRBV7-9 with TRBJ2-7; D is possibly TRBD1 (7 bases). Germline assignment: CDR1 SEHNR and CDR2 FQNEAQ (reference sequence). Deletions cut 4 bases from V and 5 bases from J, with 18 bases between. The CDR3 consists of 15 residues. The CDR3 sequence is CASSSQGGIGNEQYF. The CDR3, as DNA: TGTGCCAGCAGCTCGCAGGGGGGAATTGGCAACGAGCAGTACTTC.

The V gene is TRBV7-9, the J gene TRBJ2-5; D assignment may be TRBD1 or TRBD2 (5 bases each). V dropped 0 bases and J dropped 5 bases, with 7 bases sitting between them. The CDR3 covers 13 residues. Germline V CDR1 and CDR2: SEHNR, FQNEAQ (reference sequence). The CDR3 DNA is TGTGCCAGCAGCTTAGCAGGGACGGAGACCCAGTACTTC. Protein sequence: CASSLAGTETQYF. Full variable domain (remainder filled in from reference TRBV7-9 and TRBJ2-5): DTGVSQNPRHKITKRGQNVTFRCDPISEHNRLYWYRQTLGQGPEFLTYFQNEAQLEKSRLLSDRFSAERPKGSFSTLEIQRTEQGDSAMYLCASSLAGTETQYFGPGTRLLVL.

The chain employs TRBV6-1 and TRBJ1-1, with 8 bases that match TRBD1. Germline CDR1 is MNHNS and CDR2 is SASEGT. CDR3 size: 14 residues. The V segment lost 6 bases and the J segment 7 bases; nucleotides outside the gene matches: 10. The CDR3 DNA is TGTGCCAGCAGACGGACGGGACAGGTGAATGAAGCTTTCTTT. Its protein product is CASRRTGQVNEAFF.

The genes are TRBV19 and TRBJ2-1, with 12 bases matching TRBD2. The V segment lost 4 bases and the J segment 3 bases; nucleotides outside the gene matches: 4. The V gene's germline CDR1 is LNHDA and CDR2 SQIVND (reference sequence). There are 16 residues in the CDR3. The CDR3 region is CASSTMGLAGYNEQFF. The CDR3 region has the DNA TGTGCCAGTAGTACGATGGGACTAGCGGGCTACAATGAGCAGTTCTTC.